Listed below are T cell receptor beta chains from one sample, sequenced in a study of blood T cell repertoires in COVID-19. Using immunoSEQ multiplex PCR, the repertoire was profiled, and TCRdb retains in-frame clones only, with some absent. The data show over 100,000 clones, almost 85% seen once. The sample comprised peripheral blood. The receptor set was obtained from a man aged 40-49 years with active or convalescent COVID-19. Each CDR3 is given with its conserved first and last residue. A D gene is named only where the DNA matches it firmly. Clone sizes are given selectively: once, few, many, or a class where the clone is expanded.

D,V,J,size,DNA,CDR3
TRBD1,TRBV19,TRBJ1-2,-,TGTGCCAGTAGTTCGACAGGGCTCGGGCGCTATGGCTACACCTTC,CASSSTGLGRYGYTF
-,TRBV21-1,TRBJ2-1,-,TGTGCCAGCAGCAAGGGTAGACTAGCGGCTCACAATGAGCAGTTCTTC,CASSKGRLAAHNEQFF
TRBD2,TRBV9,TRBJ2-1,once,TGTGCCAGCAGCGTAGGGCTAGCGGGGCCGAGGGATGAGCAGTTCTTC,CASSVGLAGPRDEQFF
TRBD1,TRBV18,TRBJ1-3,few,TGTGCCAGCTCACCACCGTACGGACAGGGCCGCGGAAACACCATATATTTT,CASSPPYGQGRGNTIYF
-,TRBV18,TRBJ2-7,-,TGTGCCAGCTCAAACAGGGCTAGCTCCGACGAGCAGTACTTC,CASSNRASSDEQYF
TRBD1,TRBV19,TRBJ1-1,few,TGTGCCAGTAGTCCCCTGGACAGGGGCACGGAAGCTTTCTTT,CASSPLDRGTEAFF
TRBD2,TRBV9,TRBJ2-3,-,TGTGCCAGCAGCGTAGAAGGTCTAGCGGGGGCCCGAGGAGATACGCAGTATTTT,CASSVEGLAGARGDTQYF
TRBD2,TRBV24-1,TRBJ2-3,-,TGTGCCACCATGGGGGAGGGAGATACGCAGTATTTT,CATMGEGDTQYF
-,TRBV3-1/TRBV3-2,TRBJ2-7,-,TGTGCCAGCAGCCAAGAGAGGTACGAGCAGTACTTC,CASSQERYEQYF
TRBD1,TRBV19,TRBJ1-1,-,TGTGCCAGCTCTGGACAGGGTGTCACTGAAGCTTTCTTT,CASSGQGVTEAFF
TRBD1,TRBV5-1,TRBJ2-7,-,TGCGCCAGCAGCTTGATCGGACAGGGGGGGTACGAGCAGTACTTC,CASSLIGQGGYEQYF
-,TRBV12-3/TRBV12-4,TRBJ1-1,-,TGTGCCAGCAGTGCTAAGTGGAGTGCTTTCTTT,CASSAKWSAFF
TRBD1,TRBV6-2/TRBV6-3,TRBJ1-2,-,TGTGCCAGCAGTTTTGGACAGGGAGGTGGCTACACCTTC,CASSFGQGGGYTF
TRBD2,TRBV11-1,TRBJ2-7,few,TGTGCCAGCAGCTTACTCGGGACTAGCGGGGCCTACGAGCAGTACTTC,CASSLLGTSGAYEQYF
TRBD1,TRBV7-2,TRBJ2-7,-,TGTGCCAGCAGCTTCGGACAGGGGGCGTTTGTTACCAGCTCCTACGAGCAGTACTTC,CASSFGQGAFVTSSYEQYF
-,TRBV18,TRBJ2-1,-,TGTGCCAGCTCACCACCGAGACGAGGATCCTACAATGAGCAGTTCTTC,CASSPPRRGSYNEQFF
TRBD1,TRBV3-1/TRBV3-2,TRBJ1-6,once,TGTGCCAGCAGCCTGAAAACGGACAGGTCCAATTCACCCCTCCACTTT,CASSLKTDRSNSPLHF
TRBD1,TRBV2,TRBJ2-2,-,TGTGCCAGCAGTGATCCGACAGGGGGCTCCTTACACGCGAACACCGGGGAGCTGTTTTTT,CASSDPTGGSLHANTGELFF
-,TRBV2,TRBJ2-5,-,TGTGCCAGCAGTGAACAGGGGCCTCAAGAGACCCAGTACTTC,CASSEQGPQETQYF
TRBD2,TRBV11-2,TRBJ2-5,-,TGTGCCAGCAGCCGTAGCGGGGGGCCGGGGGAGACCCAGTACTTC,CASSRSGGPGETQYF
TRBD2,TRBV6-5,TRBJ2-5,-,TGTGCCAGCAGTTACTCTAGCGGGGGGGTCCAAGAGACCCAGTACTTC,CASSYSSGGVQETQYF
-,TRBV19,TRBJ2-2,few,TGTGCCAGTAGTATGAATGTGAACCAGGGGCCAGCCGGGGAGCTGTTTTTT,CASSMNVNQGPAGELFF
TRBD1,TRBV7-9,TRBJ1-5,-,TGTGCCAGCAGGCCGACAGGGTATAGCAATCAGCCCCAGCATTTT,CASRPTGYSNQPQHF
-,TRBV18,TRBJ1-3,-,TGTGCCAGCTCACAAACAAGCTCTGGAAACACCATATATTTT,CASSQTSSGNTIYF
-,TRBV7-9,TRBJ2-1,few,TGTGCCAGCGGGGCTAACAATGAGCAGTTCTTC,CASGANNEQFF
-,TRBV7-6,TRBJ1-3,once,TGTGCCAGCAGCTTAGAAGGCGCGGGAGGAAACACCATATATTTT,CASSLEGAGGNTIYF
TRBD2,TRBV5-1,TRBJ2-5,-,TGCGCCAGCAGCTTTGCTAGCGGGGAGGAGACCCAGTACTTC,CASSFASGEETQYF
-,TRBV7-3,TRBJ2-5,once,TGTGCCAGCAGCCTCGGGGGGCTAGAGACCCAGTACTTC,CASSLGGLETQYF
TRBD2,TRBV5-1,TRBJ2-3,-,TGCGCCAGCAGCGGTAGCGGGGGGCCAACAGATACGCAGTATTTT,CASSGSGGPTDTQYF
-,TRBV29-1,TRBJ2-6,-,TGCAGCGTAACAGGGAATGGGGCCAACGTCCTGACTTTC,CSVTGNGANVLTF
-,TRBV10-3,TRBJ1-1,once,TGTGCCATCAGTGATGCGCCAAACACTGAAGCTTTCTTT,CAISDAPNTEAFF
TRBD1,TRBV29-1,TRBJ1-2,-,TGCAGCGTGCACATCCCTGGACAGGGCCTAAGCGGCTACACCTTC,CSVHIPGQGLSGYTF
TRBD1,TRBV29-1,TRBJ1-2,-,TGCAGCGTTCTAACAGGGGTTTATGGCCACACCTTC,CSVLTGVYGHTF
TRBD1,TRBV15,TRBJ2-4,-,TGTGCCACCAGCAGTGCGCCCCAGACAGGGGTAAACATTCAGTACTTC,CATSSAPQTGVNIQYF
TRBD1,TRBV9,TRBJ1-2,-,TGTGCCAGCAGCGTAGATCACAGGGGAGATGGCTACACCTTC,CASSVDHRGDGYTF
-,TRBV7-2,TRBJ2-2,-,TGTGCCAGCAGCGCCGCCGGGACAAACACCGGGGAGCTGTTTTTT,CASSAAGTNTGELFF
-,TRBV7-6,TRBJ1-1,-,TGTGCCAGCAGCCCGCGAACAATTGGTGGCAGGGGCAACTTTAGATTGAACACTGAAGCTTTCTTT,CASSPRTIGGRGNFRLNTEAFF
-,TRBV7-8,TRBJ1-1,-,TGTGCCAGCAGCCGACAGAAGAACACTGAAGCTTTCTTT,CASSRQKNTEAFF
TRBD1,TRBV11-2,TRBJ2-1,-,TGTGCCAGCAGCTTGGGACAGGCCGGATACAATGAGCAGTTCTTC,CASSLGQAGYNEQFF
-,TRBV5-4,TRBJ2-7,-,TGTGCCAGCAGCCCCGGCGCGGCCTACGAGCAGTACTTC,CASSPGAAYEQYF
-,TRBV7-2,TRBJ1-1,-,TGTGCCAGCAGCCCACATCAGGGCACTGAAGCTTTCTTT,CASSPHQGTEAFF